The 14 T cell receptor beta chains listed next were all sequenced from one sample in a study of siplizumab effects on memory and regulatory T cells. Measured with immunoSEQ multiplex PCR; TCRdb has only the in-frame clones, and not every one. The sample has 55,000 to 65,000 clones; about 98% are singletons. The specimen sequenced was naive CD8+ T cells sorted from blood. The receptors were sampled from a human donor in good health.

V and J are TRBV7-9 and TRBJ2-7; D unclear. The CDR3 has 14 residues. V gave up 1 base and J gave up 3 bases, with 10 bases separating them. Germline CDR1 is SEHNR and CDR2 is FQNEAQ (reference sequence). DNA for the CDR3: TGTGCCAGCAGCTTAGATACAGATAGCTACGAGCAGTACTTC. Its protein product is CASSLDTDSYEQYF.

The J gene is TRBJ2-5, the V gene TRBV27, with D possibly called TRBD1 or TRBD2 (6 bases each). Near its end, the DNA agrees better with TRBJ2-7, so the J call may be wrong. The CDR3 has 14 residues. Germline-derived CDR1 and CDR2 are MNHEY and SMNVEV (reference sequence). DNA of the CDR3: TGTGCCAGCGCGTTAGGGGGGTATTCCTACGAGCAGTACTTC. Encoded protein: CASALGGYSYEQYF.

V usage is TRBV5-8 and J usage is TRBJ2-7; D might be TRBD2 (5 bases). Trimming stripped 4 bases from V and 6 bases from J, with 11 bases between. Germline loops: CDR1 SGHTS, CDR2 YDEGEE. There are 12 residues in the CDR3. This CDR3 reads CASSPRRGEQYF. CDR3 in DNA: TGTGCCAGCAGCCCACGACGGGGCGAGCAGTACTTC.

The chain links TRBV28 to TRBJ1-5, with D hard to call. In germline, CDR1 is MDHEN, CDR2 SYDVKM. V was shortened by 2 bases and J by 3 bases, with 5 bases between the two germline ends. CDR3 length: 13 residues. CDR3 nucleotides: TGTGCCAGCAGTTTAATAGTCAATCAGCCCCAGCATTTT. Its translation: CASSLIVNQPQHF.

The chain joins TRBV7-8 to TRBJ2-2; 8 bases agree with TRBD2. The germline gives CDR1 SGHVS, CDR2 FQNEAQ. The CDR3 extends over 15 amino acids. V trimming: 2 bases; J trimming: 8 bases; junction bases outside the gene matches: 7. This CDR3 is CASSLTLAGRGELFF. The DNA for the CDR3 is TGTGCCAGCAGCTTAACCCTAGCGGGCCGGGGGGAGCTGTTTTTT.

The V gene is TRBV14, the J gene TRBJ2-5; tentative D call: TRBD2 (5 bases). V was cut by 4 bases and J by 5 bases, with 14 bases left in between. Germline assignment: CDR1 SGHDN and CDR2 FVKESK. This CDR3 contains 14 residues. The CDR3 here is CASSPRTLRETQYF. The CDR3 DNA is TGTGCCAGCAGCCCCCGGACTTTGCGGGAGACCCAGTACTTC.

The chain couples TRBV7-3 to TRBJ2-1, with 13 positions matching TRBD2. Germline values: CDR1 SGHTA, CDR2 FQGTGA. J lost 10 bases, V lost 0 bases, and 3 bases had no gene match. The CDR3 consists of 15 residues. In DNA form, the CDR3 reads TGTGCCAGCAGCTTAACGGGACTAGCGGGATCAGAGCAGTTCTTC. It encodes CASSLTGLAGSEQFF.

This sequence joins TRBV25-1 and TRBJ2-1; TRBD2 aligns across 15 bases. The junction had 0 bases not matched to a gene; V was cut back by 2 bases and J by 7 bases. The CDR3 length is 15 residues. Germline CDR1 MGHDK, CDR2 SYGVNS. The DNA of the CDR3 is TGTGCCAGCAGTGAAGGACTAGCGGGAGGGAATGAGCAGTTCTTC. Protein product: CASSEGLAGGNEQFF.

This clone was seen just once. The chain carries TRBV5-1 and TRBJ2-7, with D perhaps TRBD1 (6 bases). Per germline, CDR1 SGHRS and CDR2 YFSETQ. The CDR3 sequence is 14 residues long. V lost 3 bases and J lost 2, with 12 bases in between. This chain's CDR3 is CASSSQGSPYEQYF. The CDR3 DNA sequence: TGCGCCAGCAGCTCACAGGGATCCCCCTACGAGCAGTACTTC.

CDR3 residues: CASSLADTYEQYF. The CDR3 DNA reads as TGTGCCAGCAGTTTGGCGGACACCTACGAGCAGTACTTC. The chain uses TRBV6-5 and TRBJ2-7, with D perhaps matching TRBD1 (5 bases). There are 13 residues in the CDR3. V shed 4 bases and J shed 2 bases, with 9 bases lying between them. Per germline, CDR1 MNHEY and CDR2 SVGAGI.

CDR3 sequence reads: CASSLEVGYEQYF. CDR3 nucleotide sequence: TGTGCCAGCAGCTTAGAAGTCGGCTACGAGCAGTACTTC. The chain uses TRBV7-9 and TRBJ2-5; D ambiguous. The DNA matches TRBJ2-7 better at its end, which makes the J call doubtful. CDR3 length: 13 residues. Per germline, CDR1 SEHNR and CDR2 FQNEAQ (reference sequence).

This chain links TRBV15 with TRBJ1-1; tentative D call: TRBD1 (5 bases). CDR3 length: 13 amino acids. V lost 5 bases to trimming and J lost 7 bases, with 14 bases between them. Germline loops: CDR1 LNHNV, CDR2 YYDKDF (reference sequence). The CDR3 spells CATSARQPYEAFF. The CDR3 DNA is TGTGCCACCAGCGCTAGACAGCCGTATGAAGCTTTCTTT.

The gene calls are TRBV13 and TRBJ2-1, with D perhaps assigned TRBD1 or TRBD2 (5 bases each). Per germline, CDR1 PRHDT and CDR2 FYEKMQ (reference sequence). There are 16 residues in the CDR3. Deletions cut 1 base from V and 0 bases from J, with 10 bases between. The chain's CDR3 is CASSLDVGTSYNEQFF. The CDR3, as DNA: TGTGCCAGCAGCTTAGATGTCGGGACCTCCTACAATGAGCAGTTCTTC.

This CDR3 is CASSSGRFLRDTQYF. CDR3 DNA sequence: TGTGCCAGCAGCTCCGGGCGTTTCCTGAGAGATACGCAGTATTTT. V and J are TRBV7-6 and TRBJ2-3; unclear D gene. Trimming removed 4 bases from V and 5 bases from J, with 16 bases in between. The CDR3 has 15 residues. Germline V CDR1 and CDR2: SGHVS, FNYEAQ.